This T cell receptor beta chain comes out of a study of T cell responses to AZD1222 COVID-19 vaccine. Study-level results: Across the whole spike, CD4 TCRs peaked at regions 160-218 and 743-854. Nearly half of spike-specific TCRs reportedly target variant regions that are unmutated in the B.1.351 and B.1.1.7 variants. Mostly white British, mostly female donors; authors suggested clonal diversity may be underestimated.

Measured with immunoSEQ multiplex PCR; TCRdb has only the in-frame clones, and not every one. The sample lists 140,000 or so clones, more than 70% occurring once. Turning to this clone: Its target is unknown.

The V and J ends lost 6 bases and 3 bases respectively, with 13 bases between them. Germline CDR1 reads MDHEN; CDR2 reads SYDVKM. The CDR3 sequence is 14 residues long. The rearrangement uses TRBV28 and TRBJ2-3, with D possibly TRBD2 on 5 matching bases. This sequence originates from an adult who received the AZD1222 COVID-19 vaccine. The sample here was peripheral blood, taken 28 days after the second AZD1222 dose. The CDR3 protein is CASRGSTRTDTQYF. CDR3 in DNA: TGTGCCAGCAGGGGGAGTACGAGGACAGATACGCAGTATTTT.